This paragraph reports one T cell receptor beta chain. This sample was taken from a study of brain T cells in children with intractable seizures. Sequencing used immunoSEQ multiplex PCR; TCRdb keeps in-frame clones, though not all of them. The data contain tens of thousands of clones, approximately 90% of them singletons. Germline V gene lookup returns CDR1 SGDLS and CDR2 YYNGEE. V dropped 1 base and J dropped 2 bases, with 9 bases sitting between them. The CDR3 is made up of 14 amino acids. The chain uses TRBV9 and TRBJ1-2; D unclear. The TCR comes from a girl aged 2-9 years with Rasmussen encephalitis and intractable seizures. Sequenced material: peripheral blood, taken at surgery. This CDR3 is CASSVPGSNYGYTF. The CDR3 DNA reads as TGTGCCAGCAGCGTACCGGGCTCAAACTATGGCTACACCTTC.